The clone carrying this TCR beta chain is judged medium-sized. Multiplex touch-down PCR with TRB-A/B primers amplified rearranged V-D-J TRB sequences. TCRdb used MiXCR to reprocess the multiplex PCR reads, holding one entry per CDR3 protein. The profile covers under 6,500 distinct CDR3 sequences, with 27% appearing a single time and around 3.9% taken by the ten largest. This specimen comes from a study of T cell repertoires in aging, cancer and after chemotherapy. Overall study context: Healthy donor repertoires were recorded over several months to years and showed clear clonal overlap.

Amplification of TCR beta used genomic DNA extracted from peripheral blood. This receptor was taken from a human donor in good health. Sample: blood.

The CDR3 nucleotides are TGTGCCAGCAGGGGGCTAGGCAATCAGCCCCAGCATTTT. This codes for CASRGLGNQPQHF. The J gene is TRBJ1-5, the V gene TRBV27, with D perhaps TRBD1 (5 bases). V was shortened by 6 bases and J by 2 bases, with 8 bases between the two germline ends. This CDR3 contains 13 residues. Per germline, CDR1 MNHEY and CDR2 SMNVEV (reference sequence).